This T cell receptor beta chain was recorded in a study of cytomegalovirus exposure and HLA in healthy donors. For the study at large: A prior study identified just under 120 million unique TCR beta sequences from some 200 million T cells.

In the PCR, 60 Vbeta and 13 Jbeta primers were used. Profiling relied on immunoSEQ multiplex PCR, and the TCRdb table lists in-frame clones only, not all of them. The sample includes 140,000 or so clones, roughly 80% of them seen just once. Germline CDR1 LNHDA, CDR2 SQIVND (reference sequence). The CDR3 extends over 15 amino acids. V was trimmed by 4 bases and J by 3 bases, leaving 16 bases between them. Sequencing was carried out using PBMCs. The origin of this receptor is a boy aged 2 to 9 in good health and CMV-seronegative. The chain has TRBV19 and TRBJ2-7; D gene unclear. CDR3 loop: CASSNRPRYLYEQYF. CDR3 coding DNA: TGTGCCAGTAGTAACCGTCCGAGATACCTCTACGAGCAGTACTTC.